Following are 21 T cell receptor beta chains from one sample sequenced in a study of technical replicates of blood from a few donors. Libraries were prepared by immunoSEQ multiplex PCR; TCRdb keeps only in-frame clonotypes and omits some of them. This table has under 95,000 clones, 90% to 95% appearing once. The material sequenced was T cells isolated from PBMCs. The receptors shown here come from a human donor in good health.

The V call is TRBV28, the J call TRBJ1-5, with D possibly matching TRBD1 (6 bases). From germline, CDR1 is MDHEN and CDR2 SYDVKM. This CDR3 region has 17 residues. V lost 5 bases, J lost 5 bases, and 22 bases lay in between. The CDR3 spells CASSPTSVNRVYQPQHF. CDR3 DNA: TGTGCCAGCAGTCCGACATCAGTAAACAGGGTATATCAGCCCCAGCATTTT.

The CDR3 protein is CASSGDRSYEQYF. As DNA, the CDR3 is TGTGCCAGCAGTGGCGACAGGAGCTACGAGCAGTACTTC. The J gene is TRBJ2-7, the V gene TRBV6-6; TRBD1 is a possible D gene (6 bases). Germline V gene sequence: CDR1 MNHNY, CDR2 SVGAGI (reference sequence). The CDR3 covers 13 residues. Trimming cost V 5 bases and J 3 bases, with 11 bases left between them.

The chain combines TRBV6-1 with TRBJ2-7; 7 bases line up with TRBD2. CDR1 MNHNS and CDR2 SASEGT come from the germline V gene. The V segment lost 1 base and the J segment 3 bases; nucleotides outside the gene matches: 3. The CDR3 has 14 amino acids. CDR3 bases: TGTGCCAGCAGTGAAGTGGGGGGGTTCTACGAGCAGTACTTC. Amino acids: CASSEVGGFYEQYF.

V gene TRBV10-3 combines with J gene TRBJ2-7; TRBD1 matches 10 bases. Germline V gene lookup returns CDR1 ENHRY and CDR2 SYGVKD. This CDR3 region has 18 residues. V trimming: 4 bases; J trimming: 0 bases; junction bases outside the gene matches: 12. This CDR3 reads CAISVMIEDRGTSYEQYF. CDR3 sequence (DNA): TGTGCCATCAGTGTGATGATCGAGGACAGGGGGACCTCCTACGAGCAGTACTTC.

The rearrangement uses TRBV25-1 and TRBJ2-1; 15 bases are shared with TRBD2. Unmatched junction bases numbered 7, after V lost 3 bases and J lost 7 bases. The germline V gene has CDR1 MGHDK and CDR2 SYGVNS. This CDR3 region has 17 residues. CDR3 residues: CASSDRRGTSGGNEQFF. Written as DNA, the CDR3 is TGTGCCAGCAGTGATCGGCGCGGGACTAGCGGGGGGAATGAGCAGTTCTTC.

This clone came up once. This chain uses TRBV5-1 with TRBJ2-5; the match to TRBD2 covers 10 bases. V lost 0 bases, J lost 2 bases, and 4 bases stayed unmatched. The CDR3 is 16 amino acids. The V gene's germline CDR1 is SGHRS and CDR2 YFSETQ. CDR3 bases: TGCGCCAGCAGCTTGGAGGGTAGCGGGGGGCAAGAGACCCAGTACTTC. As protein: CASSLEGSGGQETQYF.

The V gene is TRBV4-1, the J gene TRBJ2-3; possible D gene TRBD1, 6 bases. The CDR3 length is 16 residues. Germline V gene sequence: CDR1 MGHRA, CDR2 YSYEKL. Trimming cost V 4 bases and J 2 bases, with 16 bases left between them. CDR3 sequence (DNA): TGCGCCAGCAGCCTCGGCGACAGGTATTACACAGATACGCAGTATTTT. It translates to CASSLGDRYYTDTQYF.

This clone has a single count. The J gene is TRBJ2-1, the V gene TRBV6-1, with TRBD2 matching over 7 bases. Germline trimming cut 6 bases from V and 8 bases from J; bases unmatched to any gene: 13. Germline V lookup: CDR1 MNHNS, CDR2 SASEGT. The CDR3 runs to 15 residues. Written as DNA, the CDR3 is TGTGCCAGCAGAGCGGGACTACTTTCCCTCGATGAGCAGTTCTTC. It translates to CASRAGLLSLDEQFF.

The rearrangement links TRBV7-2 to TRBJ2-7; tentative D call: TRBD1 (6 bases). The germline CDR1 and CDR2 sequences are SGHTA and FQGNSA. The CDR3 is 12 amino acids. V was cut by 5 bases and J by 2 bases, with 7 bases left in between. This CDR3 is CASSPGAYEQYF. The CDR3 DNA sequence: TGTGCCAGCAGCCCAGGGGCCTACGAGCAGTACTTC.

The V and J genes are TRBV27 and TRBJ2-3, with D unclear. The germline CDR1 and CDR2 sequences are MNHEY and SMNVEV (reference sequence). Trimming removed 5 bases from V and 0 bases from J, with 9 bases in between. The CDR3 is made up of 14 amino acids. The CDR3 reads CASSHPTSTDTQYF. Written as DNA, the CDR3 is TGTGCCAGCAGTCACCCCACAAGCACAGATACGCAGTATTTT.

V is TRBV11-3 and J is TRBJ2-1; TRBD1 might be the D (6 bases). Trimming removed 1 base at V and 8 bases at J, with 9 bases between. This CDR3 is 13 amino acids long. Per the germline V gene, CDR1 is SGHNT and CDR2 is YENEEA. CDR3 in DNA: TGTGCCAGCAGCTTAGCAGGGGTCGATGAGCAGTTCTTC. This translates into CASSLAGVDEQFF.

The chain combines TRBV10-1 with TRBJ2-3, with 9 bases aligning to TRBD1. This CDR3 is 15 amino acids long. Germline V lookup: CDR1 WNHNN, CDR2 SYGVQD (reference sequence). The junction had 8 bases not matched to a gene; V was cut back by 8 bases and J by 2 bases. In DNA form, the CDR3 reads TGCGCCAGCTCCCCGGACAGGGGATTCACAGATACGCAGTATTTT. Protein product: CASSPDRGFTDTQYF.

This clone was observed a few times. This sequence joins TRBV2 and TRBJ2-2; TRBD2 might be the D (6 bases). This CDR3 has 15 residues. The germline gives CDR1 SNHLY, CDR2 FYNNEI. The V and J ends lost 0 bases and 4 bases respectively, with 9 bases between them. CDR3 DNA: TGTGCCAGCAGTGAAGCCGGGGGTGGCACCGGGGAGCTGTTTTTT. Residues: CASSEAGGGTGELFF.

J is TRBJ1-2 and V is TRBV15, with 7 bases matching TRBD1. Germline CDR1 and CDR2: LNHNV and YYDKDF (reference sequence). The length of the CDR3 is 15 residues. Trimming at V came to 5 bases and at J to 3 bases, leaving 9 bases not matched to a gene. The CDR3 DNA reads TGTGCCACCAGCGGGCAGGGGGTACGGGACTATGGCTACACCTTC. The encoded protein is CATSGQGVRDYGYTF.

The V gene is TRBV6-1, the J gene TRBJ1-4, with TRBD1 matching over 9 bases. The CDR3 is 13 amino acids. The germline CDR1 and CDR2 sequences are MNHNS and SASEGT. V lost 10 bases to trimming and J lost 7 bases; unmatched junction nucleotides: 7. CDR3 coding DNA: TGTGCCACCCACCGGGACAGGGCTGAAAAACTGTTTTTT. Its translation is CATHRDRAEKLFF.

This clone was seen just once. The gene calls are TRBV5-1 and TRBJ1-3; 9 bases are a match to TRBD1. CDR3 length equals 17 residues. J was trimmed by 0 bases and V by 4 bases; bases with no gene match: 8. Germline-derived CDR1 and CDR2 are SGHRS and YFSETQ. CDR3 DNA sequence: TGCGCCAGCAGCGGAGGGACAGGGCTGGGCTCTGGAAACACCATATATTTT. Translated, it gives CASSGGTGLGSGNTIYF.

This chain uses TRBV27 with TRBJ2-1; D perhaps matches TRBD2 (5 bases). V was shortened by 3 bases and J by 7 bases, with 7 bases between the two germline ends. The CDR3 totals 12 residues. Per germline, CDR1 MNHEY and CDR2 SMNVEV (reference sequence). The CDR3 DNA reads TGTGCCAGCAGTTTTGGGGAGAATGAGCAGTTCTTC. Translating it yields CASSFGENEQFF.

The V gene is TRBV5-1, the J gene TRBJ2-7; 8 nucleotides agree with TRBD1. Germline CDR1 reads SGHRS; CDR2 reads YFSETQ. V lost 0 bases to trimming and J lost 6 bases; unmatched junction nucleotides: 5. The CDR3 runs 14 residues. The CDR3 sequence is CASSLGQGFPEQYF. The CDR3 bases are TGCGCCAGCAGCTTGGGACAGGGGTTCCCCGAGCAGTACTTC.

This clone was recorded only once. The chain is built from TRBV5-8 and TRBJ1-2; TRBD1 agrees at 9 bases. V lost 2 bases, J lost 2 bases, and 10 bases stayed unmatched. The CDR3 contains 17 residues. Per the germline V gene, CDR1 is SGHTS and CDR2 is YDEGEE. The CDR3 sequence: CASSFYPGQGLNYGYTF. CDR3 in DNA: TGTGCCAGCAGCTTTTACCCGGGACAGGGCTTAAACTATGGCTACACCTTC.

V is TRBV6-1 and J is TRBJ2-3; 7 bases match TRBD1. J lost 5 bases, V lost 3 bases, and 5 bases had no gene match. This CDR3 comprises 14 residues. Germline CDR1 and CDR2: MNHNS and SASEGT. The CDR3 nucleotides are TGTGCCAGCAGTGAGGACAGGTTCGTAGATACGCAGTATTTT. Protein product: CASSEDRFVDTQYF.

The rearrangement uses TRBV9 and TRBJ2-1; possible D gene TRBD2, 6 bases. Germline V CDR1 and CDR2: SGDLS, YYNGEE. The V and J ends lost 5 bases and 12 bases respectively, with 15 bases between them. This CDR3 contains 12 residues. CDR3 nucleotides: TGTGCCAGCAGGGCTGGTGGAGGGAGGCAGTTCTTC. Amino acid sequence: CASRAGGGRQFF.